These 17 T cell receptor beta chains came from one sample sequenced in a study of T cell repertoires in cytomegalovirus infection. TCRdb used MiXCR to reprocess the reads, holding one entry per CDR3 protein. Altogether about 740,000 distinct CDR3 sequences are present, 30% to 40% being singletons, with the ten largest covering approximately 18%. Their specific antigens are unknown. This specimen was cultured PBMCs, taken from culture after CMV antigen stimulation. These TCRs come from a human donor in good health (CMV status not recorded). Some clones in this sample may be carry-over from other donors' samples.

This clonotype appeared a few times. The genes are TRBV11-3 and TRBJ2-3; D gene ambiguous. V shed 4 bases and J shed 4 bases, with 9 bases lying between them. The CDR3 extends over 13 amino acids. Germline V gene lookup returns CDR1 SGHNT and CDR2 YENEEA. The DNA for the CDR3 is TGTGCCAGCAGCTCCCCCGGGTCAGATACGCAGTATTTT. Protein product: CASSSPGSDTQYF.

V is TRBV5-1 and J is TRBJ1-1; D is undetermined. The CDR3 extends over 13 amino acids. V lost 7 bases and J lost 2, with 12 bases in between. Germline loops: CDR1 SGHRS, CDR2 YFSETQ. CDR3 protein: CASANDLNTEAFF. The CDR3 DNA sequence: TGCGCCAGCGCTAATGACCTAAACACTGAAGCTTTCTTT.

This clonotype was seen repeatedly, ten times or more. The chain links TRBV7-6 to TRBJ2-1; a weak D match, TRBD1 (6 bases). The CDR3 is made up of 16 amino acids. In germline, CDR1 is SGHVS, CDR2 FNYEAQ. The V gene lost 5 bases and the J gene lost 0 bases, with 14 bases spanning the gap. The CDR3 sequence is CASSRSGTSSYNEQFF. The CDR3 nucleotides read TGTGCCAGCAGCCGATCGGGGACAAGCTCCTACAATGAGCAGTTCTTC.

V and J are TRBV6-6 and TRBJ2-1; tentative D call: TRBD2 (6 bases). V lost 0 bases and J lost 3, with 12 bases in between. This CDR3 has 16 amino acids. CDR1 and CDR2 from the germline V gene are MNHNY and SVGAGI (reference sequence). For the CDR3, the DNA is TGTGCCAGCAGTTACTCGCTGAGACTAGACTACAATGAGCAGTTCTTC. Its translation: CASSYSLRLDYNEQFF.

Many counts were recorded for this clonotype. The DNA for the CDR3 is TGTGCCAGCAGCTTGTTCGGGCCGGGGGAAAAACTGTTTTTT. Translated, it gives CASSLFGPGEKLFF. V and J are TRBV7-9 and TRBJ1-4, with D hard to call. The V gene lost 3 bases and the J gene lost 8 bases, with 13 bases spanning the gap. The CDR3 is 14 amino acids. In germline, CDR1 is SEHNR, CDR2 FQNEAQ (reference sequence). Full variable domain (rest looked up from reference TRBV7-9 and TRBJ1-4): DTGVSQNPRHKITKRGQNVTFRCDPISEHNRLYWYRQTLGQGPEFLTYFQNEAQLEKSRLLSDRFSAERPKGSFSTLEIQRTEQGDSAMYLCASSLFGPGEKLFFGSGTQLSVL.

The chain is built from TRBV12-3 or TRBV12-4 and TRBJ2-3, with 11 positions matching TRBD2. V shed 6 bases, J shed 14 bases, and the junction held 13 bases outside the gene matches. This CDR3 is 14 amino acids long. DNA for the CDR3: TGTGCCAGCAGCGCCGATAGCGGGGGGGGCCCGCGGTATTTT. This codes for CASSADSGGGPRYF.

As concerns this clonotype: It may be a read error: a sequence one base away is much more abundant. The chain joins TRBV7-6 to TRBJ2-2, with a weak D call TRBD2 (5 bases). The V gene's germline CDR1 is SGHVS and CDR2 FNYEAQ. The CDR3 contains 18 residues. The CDR3 sequence: CASSLLFGGARNTGELVF. The CDR3 bases are TGTGCCAGCAGCCTCCTTTTTGGCGGCGCAAGGAACACCGGGGAGCTGGTTTTT.

A few counts support this clonotype. The junction departs from germline at one end; a sequencing error may be responsible. As DNA, the CDR3 is TGTGCCACCAGCAGAGTGGCTAGCGGGAGGGCCATGCTCTTC. It is translated as CATSRVASGRAMLF. The V and J genes are TRBV15 and TRBJ2-1; TRBD2 matches 12 bases. The length of the CDR3 is 14 residues. Germline CDR1 LNHNV, CDR2 YYDKDF (reference sequence).

The V and J genes are TRBV9 and TRBJ2-5; 16 bases are shared with TRBD2. V trimming: 4 bases; J trimming: 2 bases; junction bases outside the gene matches: 5. CDR1 is SGDLS, CDR2 YYNGEE, per germline. The CDR3 runs to 17 residues. CDR3: CASSLGLAGGGQETQYF. CDR3 DNA sequence: TGTGCCAGCAGCCTGGGACTAGCGGGAGGGGGGCAAGAGACCCAGTACTTC.

The chain has TRBV7-2 and TRBJ2-1, with a possible D match to TRBD2 (6 bases). CDR3 length: 16 residues. The germline V gene has CDR1 SGHTA and CDR2 FQGNSA. The V gene lost 5 bases and the J gene lost 2 bases, with 16 bases spanning the gap. The CDR3 is CASSPTGTATYNEQFF. The CDR3, as DNA: TGTGCCAGCAGCCCGACCGGGACTGCCACCTACAATGAGCAGTTCTTC.

V and J are TRBV7-1 and TRBJ2-3; 8 nucleotides line up with TRBD1. TRBV7-1 falls under the ORF class, with uncertain function. V lost 5 bases to trimming and J lost 4 bases; unmatched junction nucleotides: 8. The CDR3 is made up of 15 amino acids. The CDR3 DNA follows: TGTGCCAGCAGCCCCAGGACAGGGCGAGCAGATACGCAGTATTTT. The encoded protein is CASSPRTGRADTQYF.

V gene TRBV14 combines with J gene TRBJ2-1, with D tentatively TRBD1 (5 bases). The V end lost 1 base, the J end lost 6 bases, and 7 bases lay between the germline ends. The CDR3 is made up of 13 amino acids. Germline V CDR1 and CDR2: SGHDN, FVKESK. The CDR3 DNA reads TGTGCCAGCAGCCAAGTGCAGGGCAATGAGCAGTTCTTC. It specifies CASSQVQGNEQFF.

J is TRBJ1-1 and V is TRBV5-4; D is possibly TRBD1 (5 bases). V lost 1 base to trimming and J lost 5 bases, with 15 bases between them. This CDR3 spans 15 amino acids. Germline V gives CDR1 SGHNT, CDR2 YYREEE (reference sequence). CDR3 nucleotides: TGTGCCAGCAGCTTGAATCCGGGGGGTTGGACTGAAGCTTTCTTT. It yields the protein CASSLNPGGWTEAFF.

This chain uses TRBV5-6 with TRBJ1-1; 7 nucleotides line up with TRBD1. CDR3 length equals 16 residues. CDR1 and CDR2 (germline): SGHDT, YYEEEE. Germline trimming cut 1 base from V and 5 bases from J; bases unmatched to any gene: 11. This chain's CDR3 is CASSLNRGMGRTEAFF. CDR3 DNA: TGTGCCAGCAGCTTGAACAGGGGCATGGGAAGGACTGAAGCTTTCTTT.

The rearrangement uses TRBV4-1 and TRBJ2-1, with D possibly being TRBD1 or TRBD2 (7 bases each). The germline gives CDR1 MGHRA, CDR2 YSYEKL. The CDR3 consists of 16 residues. Trimming took 4 bases from V and 4 from J, leaving 17 bases between them. CDR3 nucleotides: TGCGCCAGCAGCCGCAAGGGGGCGGGGGCTTACAATGAGCAGTTCTTC. Its protein is CASSRKGAGAYNEQFF.

The genes are TRBV29-1 and TRBJ2-6; D is perhaps TRBD2 (5 bases). Germline V gene data show CDR1 as SQVTM and CDR2 as ANQGSEA. This CDR3 has 14 amino acids. Trimming left V 4 bases short and J 2 bases short, with 9 bases between. The CDR3 here is CSVGVGTGANVLTF. The CDR3 DNA reads TGCAGCGTTGGAGTCGGGACTGGGGCCAACGTCCTGACTTTC.

The chain has TRBV2 and TRBJ1-2; D gene ambiguous. This CDR3 has 14 residues. V was trimmed by 6 bases and J by 8 bases, leaving 19 bases between them. In germline, CDR1 is SNHLY, CDR2 FYNNEI. Here the CDR3 reads CASRENEAAVGYTF. The CDR3 nucleotides read TGTGCCAGCAGAGAAAACGAAGCAGCTGTAGGCTACACCTTC.